These 30 T cell receptor beta chains were all obtained from the same sample, sequenced in a study of blood T cell repertoires in COVID-19. Some clones are missing from TCRdb's copy, which holds only in-frame ones; the method was immunoSEQ multiplex PCR. The sample contains around 42,000 clones, around 83% of which appear only once. The sample comprised peripheral blood. These receptors originate from a man aged 65-85 years with acute or convalescent COVID-19.

This chain links TRBV28 with TRBJ1-5; D may be TRBD1 (5 bases). This CDR3 has 15 residues. With 2 bases removed from V and 8 bases from J, the gap between germline ends came to 16 bases. Germline assignment: CDR1 MDHEN and CDR2 SYDVKM. CDR3 bases: TGTGCCAGCAGTTTAATGGCCAGAGCAGGGAAGCCCCAGCATTTT. It specifies CASSLMARAGKPQHF.

The chain has TRBV29-1 and TRBJ1-1, with D tentatively TRBD1 (6 bases). This CDR3 region has 14 residues. V was clipped by 7 bases and J by 11 bases, with 26 bases between them. The germline V gene encodes CDR1 SQVTM and CDR2 ANQGSEA. CDR3 region: CSAKGWETGTRAFF. CDR3 nucleotides: TGCAGCGCCAAGGGGTGGGAGACCGGGACACGCGCTTTCTTT.

V usage is TRBV7-8 and J usage is TRBJ1-4; the match to TRBD1 covers 8 bases. Germline V CDR1 and CDR2: SGHVS, FQNEAQ. The CDR3 sequence is 13 residues long. With 4 bases clipped from V and 12 bases from J, the junction kept 7 bases outside the gene matches. CDR3 nucleotide sequence: TGTGCCAGCAGCTCGAATCGACAGGGGCAACTGTTTTTT. Its translation: CASSSNRQGQLFF.

The chain couples TRBV29-1 to TRBJ2-1, with D possibly being TRBD1 (6 bases). Germline-derived CDR1 and CDR2 are SQVTM and ANQGSEA. Trimming stripped 7 bases from V and 6 bases from J, with 16 bases between. CDR3 size: 13 residues. CDR3 bases: TGCAGCGCCCGGAGAGGGGGTCCCAATGAGCAGTTCTTC. Amino acid sequence: CSARRGGPNEQFF.

This chain joins TRBV10-3 and TRBJ2-5; 7 positions match TRBD2. Germline values: CDR1 ENHRY, CDR2 SYGVKD. V lost 6 bases, J lost 4 bases, and 8 bases stayed unmatched. The CDR3 consists of 14 residues. Here the CDR3 reads CAISNRGVRETQYF. The CDR3 DNA reads as TGTGCCATCAGCAACCGGGGGGTCAGAGAGACCCAGTACTTC.

V gene TRBV3-1 (or the pseudogene TRBV3-2) combines with J gene TRBJ1-5; the match to TRBD1 covers 8 bases. The trim removed 5 bases at V and 5 bases at J, leaving 5 bases unmatched. CDR3 size: 14 residues. Germline-derived CDR1 and CDR2 are LGHDT and YNNKEL (reference sequence). This CDR3 reads CASSSQGAHQPQHF. For the CDR3, the DNA is TGTGCCAGCAGCTCCCAGGGGGCTCATCAGCCCCAGCATTTT.

CDR3 DNA: TGCGCCAGCAGCTTGGGGGGCGACGAGCAGTACTTC. It translates to CASSLGGDEQYF. V is TRBV5-1 and J is TRBJ2-7, with TRBD1 as a possible D gene (5 bases). CDR1 is SGHRS, CDR2 YFSETQ, per germline. The CDR3 is 12 residues long. V gave up 0 bases and J gave up 5 bases, with 6 bases separating them.

The chain employs TRBV3-1 (or the pseudogene TRBV3-2) and TRBJ2-7, with 14 bases lining up with TRBD2. Trimming at V came to 0 bases and at J to 3 bases, leaving 1 base not matched to a gene. The CDR3 is 16 residues long. Germline V CDR1 and CDR2: LGHDT, YNNKEL (reference sequence). This CDR3 reads CASSQDGTSGSYEQYF. The CDR3 DNA reads as TGTGCCAGCAGCCAAGACGGGACTAGCGGGAGCTACGAGCAGTACTTC.

This clone was detected only once. The chain recombines TRBV6-5 with TRBJ1-4; D unclear. In germline, CDR1 is MNHEY, CDR2 SVGAGI. The CDR3 covers 15 residues. The V and J ends lost 7 bases and 5 bases respectively, with 17 bases between them. The CDR3 DNA reads TGTGCCAGCACCCCCACCAGTGGGCGCAATGAAAAACTGTTTTTT. It encodes CASTPTSGRNEKLFF.

The chain is built from TRBV29-1 and TRBJ2-3, with a possible D match to TRBD1 (6 bases). Deletions cut 4 bases from V and 3 bases from J, with 11 bases between. Per the germline V gene, CDR1 is SQVTM and CDR2 is ANQGSEA. The CDR3 has 13 residues. Here the CDR3 DNA reads TGCAGCGTTGTGCAGGGGCGGACAGATACGCAGTATTTT. This gives the protein CSVVQGRTDTQYF.

The chain combines TRBV19 with TRBJ2-1; 7 bases agree with TRBD2. Germline assignment: CDR1 LNHDA and CDR2 SQIVND (reference sequence). The CDR3 has 14 residues. V trimming: 9 bases; J trimming: 3 bases; junction bases outside the gene matches: 8. CDR3 DNA sequence: TGTGCCAGCCGTGGGCGGGAGTTCTACAATGAGCAGTTCTTC. Amino acids: CASRGREFYNEQFF.

The gene calls are TRBV7-2 and TRBJ2-7; a weak D match, TRBD2 (5 bases). This CDR3 has 15 residues. Trimming took off 0 bases at V and 2 bases at J, with 11 bases between the two ends. From germline, CDR1 is SGHTA and CDR2 FQGNSA. CDR3 DNA: TGTGCCAGCAGCTTAGCGGCGGGTCGAACCTACGAGCAGTACTTC. Its protein is CASSLAAGRTYEQYF.

The V call is TRBV6-2 or TRBV6-3, the J call TRBJ1-2; no firm D call. The CDR3 is 13 amino acids. V lost 3 bases and J lost 2, with 7 bases in between. Germline CDR1 reads MNHEY; CDR2 reads SVGEGT. The CDR3: CASSYGQNYGYTF. In DNA form, the CDR3 reads TGTGCCAGCAGTTATGGGCAGAACTATGGCTACACCTTC.

The chain carries TRBV7-9 and TRBJ1-4, with a possible D match to TRBD1 (5 bases). The CDR3 is made up of 14 amino acids. Germline V gives CDR1 SEHNR, CDR2 FQNEAQ (reference sequence). Trimming cost V 8 bases and J 4 bases, with 14 bases left between them. CDR3 in amino acids: CASGLPGDNEKLFF. CDR3 nucleotides: TGTGCCAGCGGCCTCCCGGGGGATAATGAAAAACTGTTTTTT.

The V call is TRBV5-4, the J call TRBJ1-6, with a possible D match to TRBD1 (6 bases). CDR1 is SGHNT, CDR2 YYREEE, per germline (reference sequence). The length of the CDR3 is 16 residues. With 1 base removed from V and 7 bases from J, the gap between germline ends came to 15 bases. The chain's CDR3 is CASSLSSGERNSPLHF. The CDR3 DNA follows: TGTGCCAGCAGCTTGAGTTCAGGGGAACGGAATTCACCCCTCCACTTT.

The chain combines TRBV7-9 with TRBJ2-2, with a tentative D call TRBD1 (6 bases). The CDR3 sequence is 15 residues long. The germline V and J ends were trimmed by 1 base and 3 bases, with 9 bases remaining between them. Germline CDR1 and CDR2: SEHNR and FQNEAQ (reference sequence). Here the CDR3 DNA reads TGTGCCAGCAGCTTAGGAACAGGGTACACCGGGGAGCTGTTTTTT. Protein sequence: CASSLGTGYTGELFF.

V is TRBV19 and J is TRBJ1-2; 10 nucleotides match TRBD1. Germline V CDR1 and CDR2: LNHDA, SQIVND (reference sequence). The CDR3 covers 14 residues. V shed 4 bases, J shed 8 bases, and the junction held 7 bases outside the gene matches. CDR3 nucleotides: TGTGCCAGTAGTACTACCGGGACAGGGGCCGGCTACACCTTC. It codes for CASSTTGTGAGYTF.

The rearrangement uses TRBV11-3 and TRBJ2-7; the D gene is possibly TRBD1 (6 bases). Germline CDR1 is SGHNT and CDR2 is YENEEA. Trimming removed 0 bases from V and 7 bases from J, with 19 bases in between. This CDR3 has 16 residues. The CDR3 DNA sequence: TGTGCCAGCAGCTTAGATTCGGGACACCGGGTTGGAGAGCAGTACTTC. Translated, it gives CASSLDSGHRVGEQYF.

The chain joins TRBV5-6 to TRBJ2-2; 12 positions agree with TRBD2. V dropped 0 bases and J dropped 7; count of bases not matched to a gene: 4. Germline CDR1 and CDR2: SGHDT and YYEEEE. This CDR3 region has 16 residues. In DNA, the CDR3 is TGTGCCAGCAGCTTGGGACTAGCGGGGGAGGTCGGGGAGCTGTTTTTT. Translating it yields CASSLGLAGEVGELFF. The full variable domain, in which reference TRBV5-6 and TRBJ2-2 provide the parts outside the CDR3, is DAGVTQSPTHLIKTRGQQVTLRCSPKSGHDTVSWYQQALGQGPQFIFQYYEEEERQRGNFPDRFSGHQFPNYSSELNVNALLLGDSALYLCASSLGLAGEVGELFFGEGSRLTVL.

The V call is TRBV29-1, the J call TRBJ1-5, with TRBD1 identical over 8 bases. CDR1 is SQVTM, CDR2 ANQGSEA, per germline. V lost 6 bases and J lost 7; bases outside the gene matches: 8. The CDR3 sequence is 13 residues long. CDR3 nucleotides: TGCAGCGTCATGACAGGGGACGCCCAGCCCCAGCATTTT. It translates to CSVMTGDAQPQHF.

This rearrangement joins TRBV15 to TRBJ2-4; TRBD2 matches at 7 bases. The J segment lost 0 bases and the V segment lost 2 bases, leaving 13 bases of the junction unmatched. CDR3 length equals 19 residues. Germline V gene lookup returns CDR1 LNHNV and CDR2 YYDKDF (reference sequence). The CDR3 DNA follows: TGTGCCACCAGCAGACCTCCCAGGGAGGCTAGCGGAGCCAAAAACATTCAGTACTTC. Amino acids: CATSRPPREASGAKNIQYF.

This clone was seen a few times. V usage is TRBV14 and J usage is TRBJ1-1, with a weak D call TRBD1 (5 bases). The germline V gene has CDR1 SGHDN and CDR2 FVKESK. The germline V and J ends were trimmed by 4 bases and 1 base, with 13 bases remaining between them. CDR3 length: 15 amino acids. CDR3 amino acids: CASSRPGLSNTEAFF. The CDR3 DNA follows: TGTGCCAGCAGCCGACCGGGACTCTCGAACACTGAAGCTTTCTTT.

This chain connects TRBV11-2 to TRBJ2-7; tentatively, D is TRBD2 (6 bases). CDR3 size: 14 residues. Germline values: CDR1 SGHAT, CDR2 FQNNGV. V was pared by 3 bases and J by 3 bases, with 12 bases between. CDR3 in amino acids: CASSLVRGGYEQYF. CDR3 nucleotides: TGTGCCAGCAGCTTGGTTAGGGGAGGCTACGAGCAGTACTTC.

The chain couples TRBV6-5 to TRBJ2-7, with 9 bases aligning to TRBD1. The germline gives CDR1 MNHEY, CDR2 SVGAGI. J was trimmed by 6 bases and V by 11 bases; bases with no gene match: 14. The CDR3 runs to 14 residues. The CDR3 DNA is TGTGCCGGGGACGGGGGACAGGGAGCGTCCGAGCAGTACTTC. This sequence encodes CAGDGGQGASEQYF.

In this sample, this clone turned up a few times. The gene calls are TRBV12-3 or TRBV12-4 and TRBJ2-2; unclear D gene. Trimming cost V 8 bases and J 2 bases, with 9 bases left between them. The CDR3 totals 13 residues. The CDR3 region is CASRVGNTGELFF. DNA of the CDR3: TGTGCCAGCCGGGTAGGAAACACCGGGGAGCTGTTTTTT.

The chain uses TRBV27 and TRBJ2-2; 7 positions agree with TRBD1. The CDR3 contains 16 residues. J gave up 0 bases and V 6 bases, and 7 bases lay outside the gene matches. In germline, CDR1 is MNHEY, CDR2 SMNVEV (reference sequence). CDR3 DNA sequence: TGTGCCAGCAGGGAGACCAGGGGGACGAACACCGGGGAGCTGTTTTTT. Residues: CASRETRGTNTGELFF.

The chain recombines TRBV5-6 with TRBJ2-7, with 8 nucleotides matching TRBD1. J was trimmed by 0 bases and V by 6 bases; bases with no gene match: 11. The germline CDR1 and CDR2 sequences are SGHDT and YYEEEE. This CDR3 is 16 amino acids long. The CDR3 sequence: CASTLQGVSSSYEQYF. In DNA, the CDR3 is TGTGCCAGCACCCTACAGGGGGTATCCAGCTCCTACGAGCAGTACTTC.

In DNA, the CDR3 is TGTGCCAGTTCCGACATCCGCAGAAGCGGCGCCTACGAGCAGTACTTC. Its protein is CASSDIRRSGAYEQYF. The V and J genes are TRBV19 and TRBJ2-7; D is perhaps TRBD2 (5 bases). V was clipped by 8 bases and J by 2 bases, with 22 bases between them. Germline V lookup: CDR1 LNHDA, CDR2 SQIVND (reference sequence). This CDR3 has 16 residues.

The gene calls are TRBV4-3 and TRBJ1-1, with 11 bases that match TRBD1. V was clipped by 1 base and J by 3 bases; unmatched bases: 7. The CDR3 is made up of 17 amino acids. Germline V gene lookup returns CDR1 LGHNA and CDR2 YSLEER. The CDR3 protein is CASSQGLPGQGDTEAFF. The CDR3 DNA is TGCGCCAGCAGCCAAGGTCTACCGGGACAGGGGGACACTGAAGCTTTCTTT.

This clone was detected a few times. This chain joins TRBV4-2 and TRBJ2-7, with unresolved D. This CDR3 has 14 residues. The ends were cut back, 0 bases at V and 3 bases at J, with 9 bases in the middle. Germline CDR1 reads LGHNA; CDR2 reads YNFKEQ. The CDR3 spells CASSQDEGGYEQYF. The CDR3 DNA reads TGTGCCAGCAGCCAAGATGAAGGCGGCTACGAGCAGTACTTC.